This T cell receptor (beta chain) was found in a study of identical twins. Regarding the study as a whole: High-abundance cord blood beta clonotypes had fewer insertions; memory repertoires showed none.

Template switching added a universal primer site, and cDNA bore unique molecular identifiers. TCRdb reprocessed the 5' RACE reads via MiXCR and lists one record per CDR3 protein. In the table there are around 670,000 distinct CDR3 sequences, approximately 6.1% of which are singletons. The table lists this clonotype with a few counts. Its antigen is as yet unknown. Trimming took 6 bases from V and 10 from J; bases not matched to a gene: 5. There are 12 residues in the CDR3. Input material: naive T cells sorted from blood. This receptor was identified in a man aged 18 to 30 in good health. This chain connects TRBV12-3 or TRBV12-4 to TRBJ2-1; 8 nucleotides agree with TRBD1. Here the CDR3 reads CASRYTGGEQFF. In nucleotides, the CDR3 is TGTGCCAGCAGGTATACAGGGGGAGAGCAGTTCTTC.